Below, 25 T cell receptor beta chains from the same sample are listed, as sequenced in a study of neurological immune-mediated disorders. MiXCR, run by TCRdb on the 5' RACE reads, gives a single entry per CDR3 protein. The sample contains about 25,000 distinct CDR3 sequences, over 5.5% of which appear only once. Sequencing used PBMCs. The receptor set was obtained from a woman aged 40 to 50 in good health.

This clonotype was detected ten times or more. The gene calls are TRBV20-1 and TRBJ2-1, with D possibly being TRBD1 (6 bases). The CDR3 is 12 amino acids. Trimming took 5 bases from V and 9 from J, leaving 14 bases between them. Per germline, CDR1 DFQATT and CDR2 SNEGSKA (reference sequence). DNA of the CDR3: TGCAGTGCTTATAACACAGGGAGTGAGCAGTTCTTC. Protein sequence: CSAYNTGSEQFF.

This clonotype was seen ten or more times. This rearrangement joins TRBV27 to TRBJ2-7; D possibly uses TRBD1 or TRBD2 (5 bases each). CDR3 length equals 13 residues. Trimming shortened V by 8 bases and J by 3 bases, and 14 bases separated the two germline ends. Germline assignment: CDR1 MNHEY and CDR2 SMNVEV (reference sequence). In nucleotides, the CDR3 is TGTGCCAGCGGGGACCGGGTGCGCTACGAGCAGTACTTC. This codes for CASGDRVRYEQYF.

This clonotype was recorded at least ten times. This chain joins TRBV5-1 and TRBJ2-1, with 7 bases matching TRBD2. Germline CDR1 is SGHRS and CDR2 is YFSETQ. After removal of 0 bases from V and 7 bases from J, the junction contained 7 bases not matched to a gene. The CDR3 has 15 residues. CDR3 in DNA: TGCGCCAGCAGCTTGGAAGGCGGGAGCTGGAATGAGCAGTTCTTC. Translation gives CASSLEGGSWNEQFF.

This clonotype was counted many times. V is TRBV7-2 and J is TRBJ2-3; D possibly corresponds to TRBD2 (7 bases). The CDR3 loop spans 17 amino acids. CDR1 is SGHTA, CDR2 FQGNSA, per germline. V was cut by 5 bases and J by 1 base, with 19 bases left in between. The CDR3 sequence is CASSTGAGSGGTDTQYF. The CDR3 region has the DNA TGTGCCAGCAGCACGGGGGCCGGGAGCGGGGGCACAGATACGCAGTATTTT.

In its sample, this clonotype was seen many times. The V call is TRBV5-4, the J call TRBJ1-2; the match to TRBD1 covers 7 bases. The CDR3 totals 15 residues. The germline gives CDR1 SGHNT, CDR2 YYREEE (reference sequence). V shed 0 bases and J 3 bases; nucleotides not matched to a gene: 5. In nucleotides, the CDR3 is TGTGCCAGCAGCTTGGTGGGACAGAGAGACTATGGCTACACCTTC. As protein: CASSLVGQRDYGYTF.

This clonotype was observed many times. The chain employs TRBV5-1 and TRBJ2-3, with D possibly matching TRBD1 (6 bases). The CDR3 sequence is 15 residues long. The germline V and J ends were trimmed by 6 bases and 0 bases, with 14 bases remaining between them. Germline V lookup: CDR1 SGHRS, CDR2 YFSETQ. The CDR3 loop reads CASTTGQGSTDTQYF. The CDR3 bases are TGCGCCAGCACCACAGGGCAGGGGAGCACAGATACGCAGTATTTT. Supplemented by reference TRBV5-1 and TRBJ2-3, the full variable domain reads KAGVTQTPRYLIKTRGQQVTLSCSPISGHRSVSWYQQTPGQGLQFLFEYFSETQRNKGNFPGRFSGRQFSNSRSEMNVSTLELGDSALYLCASTTGQGSTDTQYFGPGTRLTVL.

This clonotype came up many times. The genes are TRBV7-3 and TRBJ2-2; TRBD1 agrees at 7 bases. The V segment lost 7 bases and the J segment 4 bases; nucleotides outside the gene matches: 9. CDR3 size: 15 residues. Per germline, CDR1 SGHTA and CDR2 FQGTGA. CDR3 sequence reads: CASNLGQAGTGELFF. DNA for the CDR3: TGTGCCAGCAACCTCGGACAGGCGGGCACCGGGGAGCTGTTTTTT.

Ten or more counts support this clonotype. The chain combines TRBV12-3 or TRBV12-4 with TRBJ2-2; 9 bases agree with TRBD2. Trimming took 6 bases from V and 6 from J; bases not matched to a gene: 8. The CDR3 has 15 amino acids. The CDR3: CASSWTSVNPGELFF. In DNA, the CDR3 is TGTGCCAGCAGCTGGACTAGCGTGAATCCCGGGGAGCTGTTTTTT.

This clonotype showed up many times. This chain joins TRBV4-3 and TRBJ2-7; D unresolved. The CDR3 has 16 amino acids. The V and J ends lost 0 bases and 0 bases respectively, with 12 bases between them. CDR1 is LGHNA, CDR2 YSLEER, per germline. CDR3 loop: CASSQDTRAGSYEQYF. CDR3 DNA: TGCGCCAGCAGCCAAGATACAAGGGCCGGCTCCTACGAGCAGTACTTC.

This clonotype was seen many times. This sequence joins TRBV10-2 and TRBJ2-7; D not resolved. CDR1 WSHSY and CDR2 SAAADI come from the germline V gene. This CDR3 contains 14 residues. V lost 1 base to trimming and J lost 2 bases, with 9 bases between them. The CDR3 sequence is CASSEYGGPYEQYF. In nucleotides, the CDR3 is TGCGCCAGCAGTGAGTACGGCGGTCCCTACGAGCAGTACTTC.

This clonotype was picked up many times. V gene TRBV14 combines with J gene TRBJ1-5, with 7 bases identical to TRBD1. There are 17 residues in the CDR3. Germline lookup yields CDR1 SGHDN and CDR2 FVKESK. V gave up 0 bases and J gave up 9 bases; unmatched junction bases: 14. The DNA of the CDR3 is TGTGCCAGCAGCCAAGATGTTCATAGGGGGCGTGTTGGGCCCCAGCATTTT. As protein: CASSQDVHRGRVGPQHF.

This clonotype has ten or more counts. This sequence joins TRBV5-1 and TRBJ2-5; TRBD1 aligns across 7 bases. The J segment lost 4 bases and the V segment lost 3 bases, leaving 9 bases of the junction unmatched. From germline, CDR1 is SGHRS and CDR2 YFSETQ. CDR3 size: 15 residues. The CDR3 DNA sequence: TGCGCCAGCAGCTCCGCCACAGGGGCGCGAGAGACCCAGTACTTC. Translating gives CASSSATGARETQYF.

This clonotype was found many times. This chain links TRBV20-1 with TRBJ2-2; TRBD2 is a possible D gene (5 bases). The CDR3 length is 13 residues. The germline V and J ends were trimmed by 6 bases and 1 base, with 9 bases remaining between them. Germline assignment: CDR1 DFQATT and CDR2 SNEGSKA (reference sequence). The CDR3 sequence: CSAEVLNTGELFF. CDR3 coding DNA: TGCAGTGCGGAGGTACTGAACACCGGGGAGCTGTTTTTT.

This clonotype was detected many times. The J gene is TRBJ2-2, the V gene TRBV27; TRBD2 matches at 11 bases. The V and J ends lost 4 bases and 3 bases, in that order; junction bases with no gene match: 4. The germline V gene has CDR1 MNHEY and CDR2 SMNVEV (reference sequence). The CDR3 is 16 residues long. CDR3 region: CASSWASGRYTGELFF. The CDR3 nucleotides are TGTGCCAGCAGTTGGGCTAGCGGGAGGTACACCGGGGAGCTGTTTTTT.

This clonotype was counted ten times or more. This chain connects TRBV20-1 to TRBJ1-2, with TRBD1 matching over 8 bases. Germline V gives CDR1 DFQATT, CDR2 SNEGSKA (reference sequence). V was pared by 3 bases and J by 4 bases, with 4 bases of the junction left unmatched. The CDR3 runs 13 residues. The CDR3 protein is CSASQGAVYGYTF. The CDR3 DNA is TGCAGTGCTAGTCAGGGGGCTGTCTATGGCTACACCTTC.

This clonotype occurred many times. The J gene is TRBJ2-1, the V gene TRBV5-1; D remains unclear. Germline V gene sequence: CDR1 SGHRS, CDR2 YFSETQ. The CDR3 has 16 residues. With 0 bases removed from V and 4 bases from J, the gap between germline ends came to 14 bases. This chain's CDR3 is CASSLVMAGSYNEQFF. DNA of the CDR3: TGCGCCAGCAGCTTGGTTATGGCAGGCAGTTACAATGAGCAGTTCTTC.

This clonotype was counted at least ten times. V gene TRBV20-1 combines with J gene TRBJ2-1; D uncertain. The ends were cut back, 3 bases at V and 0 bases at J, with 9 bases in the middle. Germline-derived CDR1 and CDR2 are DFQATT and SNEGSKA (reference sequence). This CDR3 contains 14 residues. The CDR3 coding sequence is TGCAGTGCTAGGGCCAGTCCCTCCTACAATGAGCAGTTCTTC. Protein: CSARASPSYNEQFF.

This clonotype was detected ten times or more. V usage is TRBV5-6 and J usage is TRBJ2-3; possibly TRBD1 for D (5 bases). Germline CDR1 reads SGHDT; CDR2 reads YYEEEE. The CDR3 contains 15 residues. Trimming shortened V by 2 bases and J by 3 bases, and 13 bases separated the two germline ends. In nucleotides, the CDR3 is TGTGCCAGCAGCTTCCAGGGATTCATGACAGATACGCAGTATTTT. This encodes CASSFQGFMTDTQYF. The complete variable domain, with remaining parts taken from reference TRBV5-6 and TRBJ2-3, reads DAGVTQSPTHLIKTRGQQVTLRCSPKSGHDTVSWYQQALGQGPQFIFQYYEEEERQRGNFPDRFSGHQFPNYSSELNVNALLLGDSALYLCASSFQGFMTDTQYFGPGTRLTVL.

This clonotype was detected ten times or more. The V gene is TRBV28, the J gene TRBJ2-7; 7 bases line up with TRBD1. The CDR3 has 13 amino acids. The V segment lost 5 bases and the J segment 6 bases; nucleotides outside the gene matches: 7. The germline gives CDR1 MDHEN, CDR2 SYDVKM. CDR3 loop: CASSLGDSLEQYF. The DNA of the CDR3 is TGTGCCAGCAGTCTAGGGGACAGCCTCGAGCAGTACTTC.

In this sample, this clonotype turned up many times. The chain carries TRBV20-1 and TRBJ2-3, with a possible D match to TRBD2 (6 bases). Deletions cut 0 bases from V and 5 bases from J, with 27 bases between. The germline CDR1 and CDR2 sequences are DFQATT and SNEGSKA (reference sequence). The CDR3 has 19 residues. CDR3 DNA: TGCAGTGCTAGAGATTTTTGGGTGGGCGACGGGAGAGGTGTAGATACGCAGTATTTT. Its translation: CSARDFWVGDGRGVDTQYF.

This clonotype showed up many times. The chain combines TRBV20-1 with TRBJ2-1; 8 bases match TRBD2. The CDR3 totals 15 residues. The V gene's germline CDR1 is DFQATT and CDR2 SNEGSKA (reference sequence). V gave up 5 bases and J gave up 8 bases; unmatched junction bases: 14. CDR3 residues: CSAAGDGRALDEQFF. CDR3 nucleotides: TGCAGTGCTGCGGGTGACGGGAGGGCCCTAGATGAGCAGTTCTTC.

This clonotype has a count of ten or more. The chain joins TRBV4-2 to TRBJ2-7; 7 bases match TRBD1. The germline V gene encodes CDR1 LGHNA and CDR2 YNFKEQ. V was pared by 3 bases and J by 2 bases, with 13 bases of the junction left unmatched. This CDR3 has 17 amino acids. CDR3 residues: CASSQDPPSTGPYEQYF. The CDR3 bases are TGTGCCAGCAGCCAGGACCCACCCTCGACAGGGCCCTACGAGCAGTACTTC.

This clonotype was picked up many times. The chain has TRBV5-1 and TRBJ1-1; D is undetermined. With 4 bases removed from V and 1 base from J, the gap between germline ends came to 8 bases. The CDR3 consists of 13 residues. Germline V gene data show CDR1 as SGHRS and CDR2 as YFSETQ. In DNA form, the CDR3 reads TGCGCCAGCAGCCTTGGAGGGAACACTGAAGCTTTCTTT. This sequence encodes CASSLGGNTEAFF.

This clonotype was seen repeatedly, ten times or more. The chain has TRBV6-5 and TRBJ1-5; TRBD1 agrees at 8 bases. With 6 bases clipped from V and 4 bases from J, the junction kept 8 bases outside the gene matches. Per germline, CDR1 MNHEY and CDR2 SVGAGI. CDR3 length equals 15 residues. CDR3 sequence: CASSRGTGGNQPQHF. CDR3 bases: TGTGCCAGCAGCCGGGGGACAGGTGGAAATCAGCCCCAGCATTTT.

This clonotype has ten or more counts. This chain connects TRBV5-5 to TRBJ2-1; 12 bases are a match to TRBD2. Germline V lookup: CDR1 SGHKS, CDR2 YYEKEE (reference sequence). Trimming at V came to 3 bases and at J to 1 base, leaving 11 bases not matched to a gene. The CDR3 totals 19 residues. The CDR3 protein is CASSSPLRLAGGSYNEQFF. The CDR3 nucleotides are TGTGCCAGCAGCTCCCCCCTAAGGCTAGCGGGGGGGTCCTACAATGAGCAGTTCTTC.